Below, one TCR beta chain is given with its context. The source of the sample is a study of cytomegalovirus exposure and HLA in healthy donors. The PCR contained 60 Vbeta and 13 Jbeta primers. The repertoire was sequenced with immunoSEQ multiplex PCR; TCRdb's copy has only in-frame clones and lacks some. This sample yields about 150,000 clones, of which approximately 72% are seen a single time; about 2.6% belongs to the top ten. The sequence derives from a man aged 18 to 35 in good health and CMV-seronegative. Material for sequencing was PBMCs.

The CDR3: CASSLIQNSNQPQHF. CDR3 DNA: TGTGCCAGCAGTTTGATTCAGAATAGCAATCAGCCCCAGCATTTT. The chain joins TRBV28 to TRBJ1-5; D not resolved. The germline gives CDR1 MDHEN, CDR2 SYDVKM. The CDR3 totals 15 residues. V dropped 3 bases and J dropped 0 bases, with 9 bases sitting between them.